The 29 T cell receptor beta chains given below trace back to one sample, sequenced in a study of blood T cell repertoires in COVID-19 (dated by TCRdb to the early 2020s). Receptor libraries were prepared by the immunoSEQ multiplex PCR assay. TCRdb obtained this table from immuneACCESS and retained in-frame rearrangements with V and J assigned. These tables miss some clones; where compared with another copy, unresolved V genes account for less than half of the shortfall, and the remainder is unexplained. This sample comprises 65,000 to 85,000 clones, 60% to 85% of them detected only once. The ten largest account for approximately 15% of the sample. Sequenced input: peripheral blood. The receptors here all came from a human donor in a cohort sampled during active COVID-19.

This clone occurred a few times. The chain recombines TRBV28 with TRBJ2-2, with 10 bases fitting TRBD2. From germline, CDR1 is MDHEN and CDR2 SYDVKM. The CDR3 sequence is 16 residues long. Trimming at V came to 3 bases and at J to 6 bases, leaving 7 bases not matched to a gene. The chain's CDR3 is CASSFTAGGPSGELFF. The CDR3 bases are TGTGCCAGCAGTTTTACAGCGGGGGGGCCCTCCGGGGAGCTGTTTTTT.

CDR3 residues: CATSSREWTGDYGYTF. The CDR3 DNA is TGTGCCACCAGCAGCCGGGAATGGACAGGCGACTATGGCTACACCTTC. V usage is TRBV15 and J usage is TRBJ1-2; 7 bases match TRBD1. Losses at the gene ends were 3 bases for V and 3 bases for J; bases not matched to a gene: 10. This CDR3 has 16 residues. Germline V gene sequence: CDR1 LNHNV, CDR2 YYDKDF (reference sequence).

This clone has only a few counts. The gene calls are TRBV29-1 and TRBJ2-1, with a possible D match to TRBD2 (6 bases). Germline V gives CDR1 SQVTM, CDR2 ANQGSEA. V was pared by 4 bases and J by 4 bases, with 17 bases between. CDR3 length: 15 residues. CDR3 residues: CSVVEARLAYNEQFF. The CDR3 DNA follows: TGCAGCGTTGTCGAGGCCCGGCTAGCGTACAATGAGCAGTTCTTC.

The DNA for the CDR3 is TGTGCCTGGAGCGTCGACTCCCTCTCTGGAAACACCATATATTTT. It encodes CAWSVDSLSGNTIYF. The chain carries TRBV30 and TRBJ1-3; D remains ambiguous. The V and J ends lost 3 bases and 0 bases respectively, with 12 bases between them. Per germline, CDR1 GTSNPN and CDR2 SVGIG (reference sequence). The CDR3 sequence is 15 residues long.

CDR3 amino acids: CASSSRDRVRYGYTF. The CDR3 DNA sequence: TGTGCCAGCAGCAGCCGGGACAGGGTCCGATATGGCTACACCTTC. V is TRBV7-9 and J is TRBJ1-2; 9 nucleotides agree with TRBD1. Trimming at V came to 5 bases and at J to 5 bases, leaving 9 bases not matched to a gene. This CDR3 contains 15 residues. CDR1 is SEHNR and CDR2 is FQNEAQ in the germline V gene (reference sequence).

The chain couples TRBV6-1 to TRBJ2-7, with TRBD1 matching 9 bases. Trimming removed 2 bases from V and 5 bases from J; junction bases left unmatched: 7. The CDR3 has 15 residues. Germline V gene sequence: CDR1 MNHNS, CDR2 SASEGT. CDR3 in DNA: TGTGCCAGCAGTGAACCAGGACAGGGGAAGGACGAGCAGTACTTC. This sequence encodes CASSEPGQGKDEQYF.

The genes are TRBV19 and TRBJ2-3; D is unclear. This CDR3 is 13 amino acids long. V gave up 3 bases and J gave up 2 bases, with 6 bases separating them. Germline assignment: CDR1 LNHDA and CDR2 SQIVND (reference sequence). The CDR3 here is CASSIQDTDTQYF. The CDR3 DNA is TGTGCCAGTAGTATCCAGGACACAGATACGCAGTATTTT.

The chain has TRBV2 and TRBJ1-5, with D possibly being TRBD1 (5 bases). Germline assignment: CDR1 SNHLY and CDR2 FYNNEI. Trimming cost V 5 bases and J 5 bases, with 13 bases left between them. The CDR3 totals 14 residues. This CDR3 is CASSTQGVDQPQHF. The CDR3 DNA reads as TGTGCCAGCAGTACCCAAGGGGTCGATCAGCCCCAGCATTTT.

V and J are TRBV10-3 and TRBJ2-7, with D possibly matching TRBD2 (7 bases). The CDR3 is made up of 13 amino acids. Germline V CDR1 and CDR2: ENHRY, SYGVKD. Deletions cut 6 bases from V and 5 bases from J, with 14 bases between. The CDR3, as DNA: TGTGCCATCAGCCTAGGGGGGGGCCACGAGCAGTACGTC. It is translated as CAISLGGGHEQYV.

The rearrangement uses TRBV24-1 and TRBJ2-2; D unclear. The CDR3 has 14 amino acids. Germline V gene lookup returns CDR1 KGHDR and CDR2 SFDVKD. The V gene lost 1 base and the J gene lost 6 bases, with 8 bases spanning the gap. CDR3 DNA sequence: TGTGCCACCAGTGATTTAAGCCCGCCCGGGGAGCTGTTTTTT. Translated, it gives CATSDLSPPGELFF.

V usage is TRBV7-9 and J usage is TRBJ2-3; possible D gene TRBD2, 6 bases. V lost 3 bases, J lost 0 bases, and 10 bases lay in between. CDR3 length: 15 amino acids. Germline lookup yields CDR1 SEHNR and CDR2 FQNEAQ (reference sequence). The CDR3 DNA reads as TGTGCCAGCAGCTTCGGGAGATCAAGCACAGATACGCAGTATTTT. It is translated as CASSFGRSSTDTQYF.

The chain couples TRBV5-1 to TRBJ2-7, with D maybe TRBD2 (5 bases). V lost 4 bases to trimming and J lost 0 bases, with 17 bases between them. CDR1 is SGHRS and CDR2 is YFSETQ in the germline V gene. The CDR3 totals 16 residues. As DNA, the CDR3 is TGCGCCAGCAGCCCTCCCGAAGAGGGTTACTCCTACGAGCAGTACTTC. This codes for CASSPPEEGYSYEQYF.

This chain joins TRBV18 and TRBJ1-3; no clear D gene. Per the germline V gene, CDR1 is KGHSH and CDR2 is LQKENI. The CDR3 consists of 14 residues. The ends were cut back, 3 bases at V and 0 bases at J, with 6 bases in the middle. The CDR3 here is CASSPEYSGNTIYF. The CDR3 nucleotides are TGTGCCAGCTCACCCGAGTACTCTGGAAACACCATATATTTT.

The rearrangement uses TRBV24-1 and TRBJ2-6; no clear D gene. V was pared by 3 bases and J by 0 bases, with 8 bases between. Germline V gene data show CDR1 as KGHDR and CDR2 as SFDVKD. This CDR3 spans 16 amino acids. CDR3 region: CATSDPQLSGANVLTF. The CDR3 DNA is TGTGCCACCAGTGATCCACAGCTCTCTGGGGCCAACGTCCTGACTTTC.

The rearrangement joins TRBV4-1 to TRBJ1-1, with TRBD1 matching over 9 bases. Germline-derived CDR1 and CDR2 are MGHRA and YSYEKL. V lost 1 base and J lost 7; bases outside the gene matches: 7. The CDR3 contains 15 residues. This CDR3 reads CASSQGWDRDIEAFF. The DNA of the CDR3 is TGCGCCAGCAGCCAAGGGTGGGACAGGGATATTGAAGCTTTCTTT.

This rearrangement joins TRBV5-5 to TRBJ1-4, with D unclear. CDR1 SGHKS and CDR2 YYEKEE come from the germline V gene (reference sequence). Trimming removed 4 bases at V and 7 bases at J, with 14 bases between. The CDR3 spans 14 residues. The CDR3 nucleotides read TGTGCCAGCAGCCCCCCAAAGAGCGGTGAAAAACTGTTTTTT. Protein product: CASSPPKSGEKLFF.

The chain employs TRBV7-9 and TRBJ2-5; 7 positions agree with TRBD2. The CDR3 extends over 16 amino acids. V trimming: 5 bases; J trimming: 2 bases; junction bases outside the gene matches: 11. CDR1 is SEHNR, CDR2 FQNEAQ, per germline (reference sequence). The CDR3 DNA is TGTGCCAGCAGCCCGCTTCTGGGCGGGGGACAAGAGACCCAGTACTTC. This encodes CASSPLLGGGQETQYF.

This chain connects TRBV5-1 to TRBJ1-2; a weak D match, TRBD1 (6 bases). The CDR3 sequence is 13 residues long. Per the germline V gene, CDR1 is SGHRS and CDR2 is YFSETQ. Trimming took off 3 bases at V and 4 bases at J, with 10 bases between the two ends. CDR3 amino acids: CASSWTDFYGYTF. The CDR3 DNA sequence: TGCGCCAGCAGCTGGACAGATTTCTATGGCTACACCTTC.

In this sample, this clone turned up a few times. J is TRBJ1-4 and V is TRBV28, with 9 bases that match TRBD1. Germline V CDR1 and CDR2: MDHEN, SYDVKM. The CDR3 is made up of 18 amino acids. V gave up 5 bases and J gave up 0 bases; unmatched junction bases: 10. The chain's CDR3 is CASSLMPGQGATNEKLFF. The CDR3 nucleotides read TGTGCCAGCAGTCTAATGCCGGGACAGGGTGCAACTAATGAAAAACTGTTTTTT.

The sample holds one count of this clone. The chain joins TRBV6-1 to TRBJ2-1; 7 bases line up with TRBD1. Trimming at V came to 11 bases and at J to 0 bases, leaving 10 bases not matched to a gene. The CDR3 is 15 amino acids. Looked up from germline, CDR1 is MNHNS and CDR2 is SASEGT. CDR3 sequence (DNA): TGTGCCCGCCGTGAAGGGACAGTCTCCTACAATGAGCAGTTCTTC. Protein: CARREGTVSYNEQFF.

The V call is TRBV14, the J call TRBJ2-7, with 10 bases aligning to TRBD1. CDR1 and CDR2 (germline): SGHDN, FVKESK. This CDR3 is 15 amino acids long. V was clipped by 2 bases and J by 5 bases; unmatched bases: 6. CDR3 sequence (DNA): TGTGCCAGCAGCCAACTCCTGGGACAGGGGCACGAGCAGTACTTC. Translating it yields CASSQLLGQGHEQYF.

The table lists this clone with a few counts. This chain joins TRBV25-1 and TRBJ2-1; 7 bases are shared with TRBD2. The germline CDR1 and CDR2 sequences are MGHDK and SYGVNS. After removal of 2 bases from V and 5 bases from J, the junction contained 9 bases not matched to a gene. This CDR3 spans 16 amino acids. The CDR3 protein is CASSEPVERGNNEQFF. For the CDR3, the DNA is TGTGCCAGCAGTGAACCGGTAGAGCGGGGTAACAATGAGCAGTTCTTC.

CDR3 sequence reads: CASSYGAGGSYEQYF. The DNA of the CDR3 is TGTGCCAGCAGCTACGGGGCAGGGGGTTCCTACGAGCAGTACTTC. This chain connects TRBV7-6 to TRBJ2-7; 7 nucleotides agree with TRBD1. With 4 bases clipped from V and 1 base from J, the junction kept 7 bases outside the gene matches. The germline gives CDR1 SGHVS, CDR2 FNYEAQ. This CDR3 contains 15 residues.

The chain links TRBV7-2 to TRBJ2-1; 13 nucleotides align to TRBD2. V was pared by 8 bases and J by 7 bases, with 5 bases of the junction left unmatched. Germline loops: CDR1 SGHTA, CDR2 FQGNSA. CDR3 length equals 14 residues. CDR3 in DNA: TGTGCCAGCCTACTAGCGGGGGGGTTTAATGAGCAGTTCTTC. It is translated as CASLLAGGFNEQFF. The whole variable domain, remainder taken from reference TRBV7-2 and TRBJ2-1, is GAGVSQSPSNKVTEKGKDVELRCDPISGHTALYWYRQSLGQGLEFLIYFQGNSAPDKSGLPSDRFSAERTGGSVSTLTIQRTQQEDSAVYLCASLLAGGFNEQFFGPGTRLTVL.

This chain links TRBV7-9 with TRBJ2-1; 9 bases line up with TRBD1. There are 17 residues in the CDR3. Germline V lookup: CDR1 SEHNR, CDR2 FQNEAQ (reference sequence). V lost 5 bases, J lost 8 bases, and 16 bases stayed unmatched. This chain's CDR3 is CASSTGDRDRVVHEQFF. CDR3 DNA: TGTGCCAGCAGCACAGGCGACCGGGACAGGGTGGTCCATGAGCAGTTCTTC.

This chain connects TRBV4-1 to TRBJ1-5, with a tentative D call TRBD1 (5 bases). V was cut by 3 bases and J by 5 bases, with 8 bases left in between. CDR3 length: 13 residues. From germline, CDR1 is MGHRA and CDR2 YSYEKL. CDR3 coding DNA: TGCGCCAGCAGCCAGGGGGGGGATCAGCCCCAGCATTTT. Encoded protein: CASSQGGDQPQHF.

This clone occurred many times. This chain uses TRBV11-2 with TRBJ2-1; D remains ambiguous. Per the germline V gene, CDR1 is SGHAT and CDR2 is FQNNGV. The V and J ends lost 2 bases and 2 bases respectively, with 13 bases between them. The CDR3 runs to 16 residues. CDR3 sequence (DNA): TGTGCCAGCAGCTTATCGGTGGCGAGGACCTACAATGAGCAGTTCTTC. The encoded protein is CASSLSVARTYNEQFF.

The gene calls are TRBV11-3 and TRBJ2-6; D gene uncertain. The CDR3 is made up of 16 amino acids. V shed 1 base and J shed 0 bases, with 7 bases lying between them. CDR1 SGHNT and CDR2 YENEEA come from the germline V gene. CDR3 coding DNA: TGTGCCAGCAGCTTAGTCTCGCGCTCTGGGGCCAACGTCCTGACTTTC. It is translated as CASSLVSRSGANVLTF.

This chain connects TRBV6-5 to TRBJ2-7; a weak D match, TRBD1 (6 bases). The germline V gene encodes CDR1 MNHEY and CDR2 SVGAGI. The V gene lost 5 bases and the J gene lost 7 bases, with 18 bases spanning the gap. The CDR3 extends over 14 amino acids. CDR3 loop: CASSNTGFRGEQYV. CDR3 sequence (DNA): TGTGCCAGCAGTAACACAGGGTTTCGTGGAGAGCAGTACGTC.